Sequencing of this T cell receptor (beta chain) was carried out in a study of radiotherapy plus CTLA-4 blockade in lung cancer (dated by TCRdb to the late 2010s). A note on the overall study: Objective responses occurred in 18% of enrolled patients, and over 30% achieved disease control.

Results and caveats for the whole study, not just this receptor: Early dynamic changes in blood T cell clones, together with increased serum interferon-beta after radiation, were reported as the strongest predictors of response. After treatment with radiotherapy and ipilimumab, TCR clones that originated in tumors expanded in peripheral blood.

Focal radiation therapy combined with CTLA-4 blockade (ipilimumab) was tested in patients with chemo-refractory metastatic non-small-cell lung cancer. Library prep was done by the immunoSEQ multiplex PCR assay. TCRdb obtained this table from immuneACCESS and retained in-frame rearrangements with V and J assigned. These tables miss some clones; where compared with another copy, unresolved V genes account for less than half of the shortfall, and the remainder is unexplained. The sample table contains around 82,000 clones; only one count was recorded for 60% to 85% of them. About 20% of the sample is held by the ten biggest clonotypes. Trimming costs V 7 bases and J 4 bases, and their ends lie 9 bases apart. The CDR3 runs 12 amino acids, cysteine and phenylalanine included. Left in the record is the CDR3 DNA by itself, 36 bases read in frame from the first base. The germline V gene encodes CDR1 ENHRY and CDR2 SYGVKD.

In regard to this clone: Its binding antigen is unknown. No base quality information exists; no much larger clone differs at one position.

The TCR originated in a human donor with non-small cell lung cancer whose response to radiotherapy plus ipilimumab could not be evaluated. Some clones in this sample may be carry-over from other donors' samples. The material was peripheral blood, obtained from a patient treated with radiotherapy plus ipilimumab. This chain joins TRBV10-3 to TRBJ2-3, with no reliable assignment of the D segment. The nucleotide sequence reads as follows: TGTGCCATCAAAGCGAACGCAGATACGCAGTATTTT. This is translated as CAIKANADTQYF.